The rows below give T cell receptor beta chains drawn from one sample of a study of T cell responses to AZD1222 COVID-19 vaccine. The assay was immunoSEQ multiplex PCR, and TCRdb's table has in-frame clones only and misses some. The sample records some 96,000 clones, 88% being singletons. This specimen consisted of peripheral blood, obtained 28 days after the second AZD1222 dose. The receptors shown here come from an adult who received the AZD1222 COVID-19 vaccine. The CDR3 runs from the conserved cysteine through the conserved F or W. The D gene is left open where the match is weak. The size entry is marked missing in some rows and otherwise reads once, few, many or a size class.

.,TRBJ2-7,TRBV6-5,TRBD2,CASSRSSGAYEQYF,TGTGCCAGCAGTCGGTCTAGCGGGGCCTACGAGCAGTACTTC
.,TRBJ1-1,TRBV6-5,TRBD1,CASSRQGITLTEAFF,TGTGCCAGCAGCCGACAGGGGATCACCCTCACTGAAGCTTTCTTT
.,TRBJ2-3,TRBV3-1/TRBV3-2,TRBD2,CASSQGLASDTQYF,TGTGCCAGCAGCCAAGGACTAGCATCAGATACGCAGTATTTT
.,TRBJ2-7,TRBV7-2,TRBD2,CASSLVAGPYEQYF,TGTGCCAGCAGCTTAGTAGCGGGGCCCTACGAGCAGTACTTC
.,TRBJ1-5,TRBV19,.,CASSGAGVSNQPQHF,TGTGCCAGTAGCGGGGCAGGGGTCAGCAATCAGCCCCAGCATTTT
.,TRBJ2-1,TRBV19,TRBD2,CASSAGTSGYNEQFF,TGTGCCAGTAGTGCCGGGACTAGCGGCTACAATGAGCAGTTCTTC
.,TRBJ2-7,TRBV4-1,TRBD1,CASSRVTGVSYEQYF,TGCGCCAGCAGCCGGGTGACAGGGGTATCCTACGAGCAGTACTTC
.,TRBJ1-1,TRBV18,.,CASSLGPVGTEAFF,TGTGCCAGCTCACTCGGACCGGTAGGAACTGAAGCTTTCTTT
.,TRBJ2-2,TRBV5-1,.,CASSLTGLLDTGELFF,TGCGCCAGCAGCTTAACAGGCCTTCTGGACACCGGGGAGCTGTTTTTT
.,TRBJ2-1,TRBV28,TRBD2,CASSLGRLAGGNEQFF,TGTGCCAGCAGTTTAGGTCGGCTAGCGGGAGGGAATGAGCAGTTCTTC
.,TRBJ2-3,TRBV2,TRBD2,CASSGDAGGTDTQYF,TGTGCCAGCAGTGGAGATGCGGGGGGCACAGATACGCAGTATTTT
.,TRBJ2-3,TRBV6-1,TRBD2,CASSKASGAGLRRATDTQYF,TGTGCCAGCAGTAAAGCTAGCGGGGCGGGATTGAGAAGGGCCACAGATACGCAGTATTTT
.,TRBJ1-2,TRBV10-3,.,CAIRPIQENYGYTF,TGTGCCATCAGACCGATACAAGAGAACTATGGCTACACCTTC
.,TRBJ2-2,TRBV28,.,CASSLFGGDSTGELFF,TGTGCCAGCAGTTTATTTGGCGGGGACAGCACCGGGGAGCTGTTTTTT
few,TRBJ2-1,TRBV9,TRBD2,CASSVGGSGYNEQFF,TGTGCCAGCAGCGTGGGCGGGAGTGGATACAATGAGCAGTTCTTC
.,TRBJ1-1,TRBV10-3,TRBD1,CAINGQGPVSEAFF,TGTGCCATCAACGGACAGGGTCCGGTTTCTGAAGCTTTCTTT
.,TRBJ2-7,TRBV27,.,CASSYRDGTYEQYF,TGTGCCAGCAGTTATCGGGACGGAACCTACGAGCAGTACTTC
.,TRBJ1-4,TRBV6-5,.,CASSSPQGALNEKLFF,TGTGCCAGCAGTTCCCCCCAAGGGGCCTTGAATGAAAAACTGTTTTTT
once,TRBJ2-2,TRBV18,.,CASSPPQEAGELFF,TGTGCCAGCTCACCACCGCAAGAAGCCGGGGAGCTGTTTTTT